This T cell receptor (beta chain) appears in the sequencing data of a study of cytomegalovirus exposure and HLA in healthy donors. Germline CDR1 is KGHSH and CDR2 is LQKENI. The CDR3 loop spans 13 amino acids. Deletions cut 1 base from V and 5 bases from J, with 8 bases between. These donors were members of the roughly 120-subject validation cohort, a group separate from the approximately 670-subject first cohort. TCRdb's copy holds only in-frame clones and misses some; the assay was immunoSEQ multiplex PCR. The repertoire holds about 150,000 clones, with 65% to 90% as singletons. Study-level points and caveats: Rare TCR sequences predominated, though certain public TCRs were found in many donors.

The sample holds one count of this clone. Antigen: not known. The receptor's source is a man younger than 35 in good health and CMV-seropositive. What was sequenced was PBMCs. The rearrangement links TRBV18 to TRBJ1-1; no clear D gene. The CDR3 protein is CASSPRPGTEAFF. CDR3 DNA: TGTGCCAGCTCACCACGTCCGGGGACTGAAGCTTTCTTT.